These 25 T cell receptor beta chains came from one sample sequenced in a study of T cell responses to AZD1222 COVID-19 vaccine. The repertoire was sequenced with immunoSEQ multiplex PCR; TCRdb's copy has only in-frame clones and lacks some. The sample contains some 130,000 clones, roughly 89% of which appear only once. The sequencing used peripheral blood, collected on day 0 of AZD1222 vaccination. All receptors derive from an adult in good health.

J is TRBJ2-5 and V is TRBV6-2 or TRBV6-3; unclear D gene. CDR3 length equals 11 residues. Trimming shortened V by 4 bases and J by 5 bases, and 5 bases separated the two germline ends. Germline V gene sequence: CDR1 MNHEY, CDR2 SVGEGT. The CDR3 DNA reads as TGTGCCAGCAGTTTAAGTGAGACCCAGTACTTC. Protein sequence: CASSLSETQYF.

The chain uses TRBV12-3 or TRBV12-4 and TRBJ1-2; 7 bases match TRBD1. CDR3 length: 13 amino acids. With V trimmed by 3 bases and J by 8 bases, 6 bases remained unmatched. As DNA, the CDR3 is TGTGCCAGCAGTTTTGGGACAGTGGAAGGCTACACCTTC. Translation gives CASSFGTVEGYTF.

The chain is built from TRBV3-1 (or the pseudogene TRBV3-2) and TRBJ1-6, with TRBD1 matching 10 bases. CDR1 is LGHDT and CDR2 is YNNKEL in the germline V gene (reference sequence). The junction had 15 bases not matched to a gene; V was cut back by 6 bases and J by 10 bases. The CDR3 has 17 amino acids. The CDR3 sequence is CASRDLLRDRGFSPLHF. The CDR3 nucleotides are TGTGCCAGCAGAGATCTACTCCGGGACAGGGGATTCTCACCCCTCCACTTT.

This chain uses TRBV29-1 with TRBJ1-3; the match to TRBD1 covers 7 bases. The CDR3 length is 14 residues. J lost 2 bases, V lost 4 bases, and 5 bases had no gene match. Germline V gene sequence: CDR1 SQVTM, CDR2 ANQGSEA. The CDR3 coding sequence is TGCAGCGTTGGAATCAGGGGGGCTGGAAACACCATATATTTT. Translation gives CSVGIRGAGNTIYF.

This clone was seen only once. The chain couples TRBV11-2 to TRBJ1-1; tentatively, D is TRBD1 (5 bases). The CDR3 extends over 13 amino acids. V lost 4 bases to trimming and J lost 7 bases, with 13 bases between them. Germline-derived CDR1 and CDR2 are SGHAT and FQNNGV. CDR3 nucleotide sequence: TGTGCCAGCAGCTCCGGGGCGAGGGGTGAAGCTTTCTTT. Translated, it gives CASSSGARGEAFF.

The J gene is TRBJ2-3, the V gene TRBV7-9, with 12 bases that match TRBD2. Germline CDR1 and CDR2: SEHNR and FQNEAQ (reference sequence). V lost 6 bases to trimming and J lost 5 bases; unmatched junction nucleotides: 6. The CDR3 covers 15 residues. The CDR3: CASRASGGAVDTQYF. CDR3 coding DNA: TGTGCCAGCAGAGCTAGCGGGGGGGCCGTAGATACGCAGTATTTT.

The J gene is TRBJ1-3, the V gene TRBV4-2; D uncertain. Germline values: CDR1 LGHNA, CDR2 YNFKEQ. The V end was cut by 0 bases, the J end by 0 bases, with 15 bases between. The CDR3 is made up of 18 amino acids. CDR3 DNA: TGTGCCAGCAGCCAAGATACCTCTGACGGAGTCTCTGGAAACACCATATATTTT. Its translation is CASSQDTSDGVSGNTIYF.

This chain connects TRBV6-2 or TRBV6-3 to TRBJ2-1; D is unresolved. The germline CDR1 and CDR2 sequences are MNHEY and SVGEGT. The V and J ends lost 2 bases and 8 bases respectively, with 16 bases between them. The CDR3 spans 15 residues. CDR3 nucleotides: TGTGCCAGCAGTTACGTCGGCAAGCCTGGGGATGAGCAGTTCTTC. It yields the protein CASSYVGKPGDEQFF.

The chain uses TRBV4-1 and TRBJ1-5; D not certain. V shed 0 bases and J shed 11 bases, with 17 bases lying between them. Per germline, CDR1 MGHRA and CDR2 YSYEKL. This CDR3 has 15 residues. The CDR3 bases are TGCGCCAGCAGCCAAGATCCCGGGCCCGAGTTGTCCCAGCATTTT. It codes for CASSQDPGPELSQHF.

The rearrangement joins TRBV19 to TRBJ1-2; D is possibly TRBD1 (6 bases). V was trimmed by 2 bases and J by 4 bases, leaving 14 bases between them. The germline CDR1 and CDR2 sequences are LNHDA and SQIVND (reference sequence). CDR3 size: 15 residues. The CDR3 bases are TGTGCCAGTAGTATAACAGGGCCCAACGCCTATGGCTACACCTTC. As protein: CASSITGPNAYGYTF.

The chain joins TRBV7-2 to TRBJ2-5, with 13 positions matching TRBD2. Germline lookup yields CDR1 SGHTA and CDR2 FQGNSA. V lost 0 bases, J lost 5 bases, and 0 bases stayed unmatched. This CDR3 comprises 15 residues. CDR3 in DNA: TGTGCCAGCAGCTTAGCGACTAGCGGGGGGGAGACCCAGTACTTC. Its protein product is CASSLATSGGETQYF.

V is TRBV3-1 (or the pseudogene TRBV3-2) and J is TRBJ1-2, with D uncertain. The ends were cut back, 2 bases at V and 5 bases at J, with 6 bases in the middle. Germline V gives CDR1 LGHDT, CDR2 YNNKEL (reference sequence). This CDR3 region has 12 residues. CDR3 residues: CASSQTRYGYTF. The CDR3 coding sequence is TGTGCCAGCAGCCAAACCAGGTATGGCTACACCTTC.

J is TRBJ2-5 and V is TRBV2, with 9 bases matching TRBD1. The CDR3 spans 16 residues. Germline lookup yields CDR1 SNHLY and CDR2 FYNNEI. J lost 5 bases, V lost 6 bases, and 13 bases had no gene match. The CDR3: CASRAGTGWVAETQYF. CDR3 DNA sequence: TGTGCCAGCAGAGCCGGGACAGGGTGGGTCGCGGAGACCCAGTACTTC.

The J gene is TRBJ1-2, the V gene TRBV30; no reliable D call. Germline CDR1 reads GTSNPN; CDR2 reads SVGIG (reference sequence). Trimming left V 8 bases short and J 4 bases short, with 11 bases between. The CDR3 covers 11 residues. The CDR3 protein is CARTDGYGYTF. The CDR3 DNA follows: TGTGCCCGGACGGACGGCTATGGCTACACCTTC. Based on the CDR3 plus reference TRBV30 and TRBJ1-2, the full variable domain is SQTIHQWPATLVQPVGSPLSLECTVEGTSNPNLYWYRQAAGRGLQLLFYSVGIGQISSEVPQNLSASRPQDRQFILSSKKLLLSDSGFYLCARTDGYGYTFGSGTRLTVV.

The J gene is TRBJ1-2, the V gene TRBV7-9; D might be TRBD1 (6 bases). The V gene's germline CDR1 is SEHNR and CDR2 FQNEAQ (reference sequence). V lost 7 bases, J lost 11 bases, and 23 bases lay in between. The CDR3 length is 14 residues. CDR3 DNA sequence: TGTGCCAGCACCACAGGGAGCGGTCAAGGTTGGTACACCTTC. Translation gives CASTTGSGQGWYTF.

This clone was seen only once. The gene calls are TRBV27 and TRBJ2-7, with 10 bases fitting TRBD1. V was pared by 2 bases and J by 6 bases, with 7 bases of the junction left unmatched. The CDR3 is made up of 15 amino acids. Germline assignment: CDR1 MNHEY and CDR2 SMNVEV (reference sequence). CDR3 region: CASSLLRDRGSEQYF. CDR3 DNA: TGTGCCAGCAGTTTACTCCGGGACAGGGGATCCGAGCAGTACTTC.

The chain carries TRBV19 and TRBJ2-4; D not certain. Germline assignment: CDR1 LNHDA and CDR2 SQIVND (reference sequence). Trimming took 4 bases from V and 3 from J, leaving 13 bases between them. The CDR3 is made up of 15 amino acids. The CDR3 DNA reads as TGTGCCAGTAGTAGACCTGTTCGCGGCAAAAACATTCAGTACTTC. It is translated as CASSRPVRGKNIQYF. The whole variable domain, filled in from reference TRBV19 and TRBJ2-4, reads DGGITQSPKYLFRKEGQNVTLSCEQNLNHDAMYWYRQDPGQGLRLIYYSQIVNDFQKGDIAEGYSVSREKKESFPLTVTSAQKNPTAFYLCASSRPVRGKNIQYFGAGTRLSVL.

The DNA of the CDR3 is TGTGCCAGCAACCAATTCGGGACTCCACGGAGCACCGGGGAGCTGTTTTTT. It is translated as CASNQFGTPRSTGELFF. The chain couples TRBV7-8 to TRBJ2-2, with D possibly being TRBD2 (6 bases). The V end lost 7 bases, the J end lost 4 bases, and 22 bases lay between the germline ends. The CDR3 totals 17 residues. Germline CDR1 reads SGHVS; CDR2 reads FQNEAQ. Complete variable domain (other parts from reference TRBV7-8 and TRBJ2-2): GAGVSQSPRYKVAKRGQDVALRCDPISGHVSLFWYQQALGQGPEFLTYFQNEAQLDKSGLPSDRFFAERPEGSVSTLKIQRTQQEDSAVYLCASNQFGTPRSTGELFFGEGSRLTVL.

The chain has TRBV3-1 (or the pseudogene TRBV3-2) and TRBJ1-6; 7 bases are a match to TRBD1. J lost 9 bases, V lost 2 bases, and 7 bases had no gene match. Germline CDR1 is LGHDT and CDR2 is YNNKEL (reference sequence). This CDR3 is built from 15 residues. The CDR3 DNA reads as TGTGCCAGCAGCCAATTAAGGCAGGGGGTTTCACCCCTCCACTTT. Protein product: CASSQLRQGVSPLHF.

The sample holds a few counts of this clone. The J gene is TRBJ2-1, the V gene TRBV15; the D is unclear. The CDR3 is 13 amino acids. V was pared by 1 base and J by 9 bases, with 10 bases between. Germline lookup yields CDR1 LNHNV and CDR2 YYDKDF (reference sequence). CDR3 protein: CATSRARLAEQFF. CDR3 bases: TGTGCCACCAGCAGAGCTAGATTAGCTGAGCAGTTCTTC.

V usage is TRBV18 and J usage is TRBJ1-4, with D unresolved. The germline gives CDR1 KGHSH, CDR2 LQKENI. Trimming stripped 1 base from V and 8 bases from J, with 11 bases between. The CDR3 covers 14 residues. This CDR3 reads CASSPRGIEEKLFF. DNA of the CDR3: TGTGCCAGCTCACCACGGGGAATAGAAGAAAAACTGTTTTTT. The full variable domain, in which reference TRBV18 and TRBJ1-4 provide the parts outside the CDR3, is NAGVMQNPRHLVRRRGQEARLRCSPMKGHSHVYWYRQLPEEGLKFMVYLQKENIIDESGMPKERFSAEFPKEGPSILRIQQVVRGDSAAYFCASSPRGIEEKLFFGSGTQLSVL.

The chain recombines TRBV7-3 with TRBJ1-6, with D maybe TRBD1 (5 bases). This CDR3 comprises 15 residues. The germline V gene encodes CDR1 SGHTA and CDR2 FQGTGA. Trimming removed 5 bases from V and 7 bases from J, with 15 bases in between. CDR3 in amino acids: CASSAWAGSNSPLHF. The CDR3 nucleotides read TGTGCCAGCAGCGCCTGGGCAGGGTCGAATTCACCCCTCCACTTT.

This chain connects TRBV2 to TRBJ1-1, with unresolved D. This CDR3 is built from 11 residues. The germline V and J ends were trimmed by 7 bases and 0 bases, with 3 bases remaining between them. Germline CDR1 reads SNHLY; CDR2 reads FYNNEI. The CDR3 DNA sequence: TGTGCCAGCAATTTGAACACTGAAGCTTTCTTT. It specifies CASNLNTEAFF.

V is TRBV11-2 and J is TRBJ1-1, with D unclear. The CDR3 totals 13 residues. From germline, CDR1 is SGHAT and CDR2 FQNNGV. Trimming stripped 2 bases from V and 1 base from J, with 5 bases between. The CDR3 is CASSLKRNTEAFF. For the CDR3, the DNA is TGTGCCAGCAGCTTAAAACGGAACACTGAAGCTTTCTTT.

V gene TRBV4-3 combines with J gene TRBJ2-5; possible D gene TRBD1, 6 bases. V was trimmed by 3 bases and J by 2 bases, leaving 16 bases between them. CDR3 length: 16 amino acids. Looked up from germline, CDR1 is LGHNA and CDR2 is YSLEER. CDR3 loop: CASSHLTGQKQETQYF. The CDR3 DNA reads TGCGCCAGCAGCCACCTCACGGGACAAAAGCAAGAGACCCAGTACTTC.